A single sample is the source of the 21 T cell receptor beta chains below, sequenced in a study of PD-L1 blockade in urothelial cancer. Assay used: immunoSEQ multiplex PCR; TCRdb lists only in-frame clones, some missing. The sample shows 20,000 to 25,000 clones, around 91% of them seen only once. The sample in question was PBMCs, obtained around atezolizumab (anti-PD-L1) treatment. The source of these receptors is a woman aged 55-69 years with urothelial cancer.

This chain's CDR3 is CASNKQGAYSNQPQHF. In nucleotides, the CDR3 is TGTGCCAGCAATAAACAGGGGGCATATAGCAATCAGCCCCAGCATTTT. The chain links TRBV27 to TRBJ1-5, with TRBD1 identical over 9 bases. Germline V lookup: CDR1 MNHEY, CDR2 SMNVEV (reference sequence). This CDR3 is built from 16 residues. Trimming at V came to 7 bases and at J to 0 bases, leaving 7 bases not matched to a gene.

CDR3 sequence (DNA): TGTGCCAGCAGCCAAGGTCACAGGGGGGCCCAGATTCAGTACTTC. It is translated as CASSQGHRGAQIQYF. The chain employs TRBV4-2 and TRBJ2-4; 8 bases match TRBD1. The CDR3 contains 15 residues. V gave up 1 base and J gave up 10 bases; unmatched junction bases: 9. Germline loops: CDR1 LGHNA, CDR2 YNFKEQ.

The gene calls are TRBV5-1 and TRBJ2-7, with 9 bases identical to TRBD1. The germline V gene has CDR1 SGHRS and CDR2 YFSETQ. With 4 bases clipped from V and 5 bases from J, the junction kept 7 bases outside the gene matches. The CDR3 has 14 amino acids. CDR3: CASSPWDRANEQYF. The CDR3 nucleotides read TGCGCCAGCAGCCCATGGGACAGGGCCAACGAGCAGTACTTC.

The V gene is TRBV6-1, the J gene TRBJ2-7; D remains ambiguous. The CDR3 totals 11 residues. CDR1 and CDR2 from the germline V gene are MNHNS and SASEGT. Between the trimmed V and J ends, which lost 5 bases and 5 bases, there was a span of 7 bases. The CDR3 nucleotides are TGTGCCAGCAGTACTTACGACGAGCAGTACTTC. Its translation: CASSTYDEQYF.

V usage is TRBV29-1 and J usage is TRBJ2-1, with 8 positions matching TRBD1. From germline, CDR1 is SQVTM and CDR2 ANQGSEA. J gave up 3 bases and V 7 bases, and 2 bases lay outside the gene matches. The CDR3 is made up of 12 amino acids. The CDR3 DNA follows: TGCAGCGCTGACAGGGGCTACAATGAGCAGTTCTTC. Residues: CSADRGYNEQFF.

CDR3 in amino acids: CASSPARWTGRGNTIYF. The CDR3 nucleotides read TGCGCCAGCAGCCCGGCCCGATGGACAGGGCGAGGAAACACCATATATTTT. The chain carries TRBV4-1 and TRBJ1-3, with 8 bases that match TRBD1. The germline gives CDR1 MGHRA, CDR2 YSYEKL. The CDR3 has 17 residues. Trimming cost V 4 bases and J 4 bases; bases outside gene matches: 12.

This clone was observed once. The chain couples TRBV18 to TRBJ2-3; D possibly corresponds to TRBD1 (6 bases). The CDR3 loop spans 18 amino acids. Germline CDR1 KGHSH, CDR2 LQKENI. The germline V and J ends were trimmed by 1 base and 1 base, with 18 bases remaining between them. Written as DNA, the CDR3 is TGTGCCAGCTCACCACGCGTACAGGGTTCTCATGGCACAGATACGCAGTATTTT. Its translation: CASSPRVQGSHGTDTQYF.

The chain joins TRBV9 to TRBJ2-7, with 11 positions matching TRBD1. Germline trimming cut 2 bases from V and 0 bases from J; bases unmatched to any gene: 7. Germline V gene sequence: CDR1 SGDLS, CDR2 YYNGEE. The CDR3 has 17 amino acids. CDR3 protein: CASSVGTGGEGSYEQYF. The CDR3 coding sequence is TGTGCCAGCAGCGTGGGGACAGGGGGTGAAGGCTCCTACGAGCAGTACTTC. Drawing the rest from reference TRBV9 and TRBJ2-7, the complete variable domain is DSGVTQTPKHLITATGQRVTLRCSPRSGDLSVYWYQQSLDQGLQFLIQYYNGEERAKGNILERFSAQQFPDLHSELNLSSLELGDSALYFCASSVGTGGEGSYEQYFGPGTRLTVT.

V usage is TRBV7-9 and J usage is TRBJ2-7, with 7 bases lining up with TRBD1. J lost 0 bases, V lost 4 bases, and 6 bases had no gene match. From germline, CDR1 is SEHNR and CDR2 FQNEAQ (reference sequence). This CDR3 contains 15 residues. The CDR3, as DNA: TGTGCCAGCAGCTCAGACAGGGTGAGCTCCTACGAGCAGTACTTC. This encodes CASSSDRVSSYEQYF.

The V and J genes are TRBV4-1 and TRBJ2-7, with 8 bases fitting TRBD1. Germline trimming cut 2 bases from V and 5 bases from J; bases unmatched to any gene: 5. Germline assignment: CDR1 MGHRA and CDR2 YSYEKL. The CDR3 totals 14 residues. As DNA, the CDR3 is TGCGCCAGCAGCCAACGGACAGGGAGGAACGAGCAGTACTTC. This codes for CASSQRTGRNEQYF.

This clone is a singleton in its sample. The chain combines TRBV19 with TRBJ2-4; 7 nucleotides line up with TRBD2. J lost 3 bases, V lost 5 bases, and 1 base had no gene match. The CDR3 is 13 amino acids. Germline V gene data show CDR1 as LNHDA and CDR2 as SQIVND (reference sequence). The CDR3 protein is CASSSSGKNIQYF. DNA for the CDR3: TGTGCCAGTAGTTCTAGCGGCAAAAACATTCAGTACTTC.

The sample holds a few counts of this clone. DNA for the CDR3: TGTGCCAGCAGCACCGGGGGACGGCAGAACACTGAAGCTTTCTTT. This gives the protein CASSTGGRQNTEAFF. The V call is TRBV5-4, the J call TRBJ1-1, with D tentatively TRBD1 (5 bases). Trimming removed 4 bases from V and 1 base from J, with 14 bases in between. Per germline, CDR1 SGHNT and CDR2 YYREEE (reference sequence). The CDR3 length is 15 residues.

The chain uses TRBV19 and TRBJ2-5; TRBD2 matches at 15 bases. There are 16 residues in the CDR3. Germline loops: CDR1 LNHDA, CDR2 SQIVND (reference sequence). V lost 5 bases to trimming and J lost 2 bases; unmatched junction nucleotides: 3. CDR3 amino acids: CASSPGLAGGQETQYF. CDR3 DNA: TGTGCCAGTAGTCCCGGACTAGCGGGAGGGCAAGAGACCCAGTACTTC.

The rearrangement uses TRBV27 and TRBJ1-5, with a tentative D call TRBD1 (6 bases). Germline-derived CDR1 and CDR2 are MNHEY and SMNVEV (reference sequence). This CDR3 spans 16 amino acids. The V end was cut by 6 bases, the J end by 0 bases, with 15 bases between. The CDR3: CASRLQGGYSNQPQHF. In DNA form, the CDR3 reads TGTGCCAGCAGATTACAGGGAGGGTATAGCAATCAGCCCCAGCATTTT.

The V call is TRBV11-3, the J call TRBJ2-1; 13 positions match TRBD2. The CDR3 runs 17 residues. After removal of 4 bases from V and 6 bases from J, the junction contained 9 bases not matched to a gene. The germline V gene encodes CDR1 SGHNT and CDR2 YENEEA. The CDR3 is CASSSAVGTSGTNEQFF. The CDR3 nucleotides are TGTGCCAGCAGCTCAGCCGTTGGGACTAGCGGGACCAATGAGCAGTTCTTC.

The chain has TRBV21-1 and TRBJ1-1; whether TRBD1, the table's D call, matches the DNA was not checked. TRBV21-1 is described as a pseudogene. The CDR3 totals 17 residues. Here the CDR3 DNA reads TGTGCCAGCAGCAAACCTTGCCCAGTTGACAGGGGCTCTGAAGCTTTCTTT. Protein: CASSKPCPVDRGSEAFF.

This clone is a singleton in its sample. The CDR3 DNA reads TGTGCCAGCAGTTCTAAAGGGGGAAGGACTGAAGCTTTCTTT. This sequence encodes CASSSKGGRTEAFF. This chain joins TRBV28 and TRBJ1-1, with a possible D match to TRBD1 (6 bases). Looked up from germline, CDR1 is MDHEN and CDR2 is SYDVKM. V gave up 4 bases and J gave up 5 bases, with 14 bases separating them. The CDR3 runs 14 residues.

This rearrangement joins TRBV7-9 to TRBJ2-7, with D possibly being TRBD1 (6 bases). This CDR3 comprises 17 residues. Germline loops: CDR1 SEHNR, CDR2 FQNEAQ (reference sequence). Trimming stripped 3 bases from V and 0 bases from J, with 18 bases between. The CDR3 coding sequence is TGTGCCAGCAGCTTGGGGGCAACAGGGCCTACCTCCTACGAGCAGTACTTC. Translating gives CASSLGATGPTSYEQYF.

CDR3 sequence: CASSSLNEQFF. The CDR3 DNA sequence: TGTGCCAGCAGTTCCTTAAATGAGCAGTTCTTC. This chain links TRBV27 with TRBJ2-1; D uncertain. This CDR3 is 11 amino acids long. CDR1 MNHEY and CDR2 SMNVEV come from the germline V gene (reference sequence). The V end was cut by 4 bases, the J end by 7 bases, with 5 bases between.

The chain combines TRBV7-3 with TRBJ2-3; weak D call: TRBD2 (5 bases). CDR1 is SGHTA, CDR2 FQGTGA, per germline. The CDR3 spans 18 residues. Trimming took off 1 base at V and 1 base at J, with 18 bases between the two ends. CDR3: CASSLRGMGIERTDTQYF. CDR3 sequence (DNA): TGTGCCAGCAGCTTAAGAGGGATGGGGATCGAACGCACAGATACGCAGTATTTT. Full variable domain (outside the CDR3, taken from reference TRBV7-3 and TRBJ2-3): GAGVSQTPSNKVTEKGKYVELRCDPISGHTALYWYRQSLGQGPEFLIYFQGTGAADDSGLPNDRFFAVRPEGSVSTLKIQRTERGDSAVYLCASSLRGMGIERTDTQYFGPGTRLTVL.

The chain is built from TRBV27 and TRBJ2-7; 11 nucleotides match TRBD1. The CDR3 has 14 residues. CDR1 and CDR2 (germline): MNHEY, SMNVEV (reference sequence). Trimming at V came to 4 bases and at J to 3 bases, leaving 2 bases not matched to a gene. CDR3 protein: CASSWTGGHYEQYF. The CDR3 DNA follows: TGTGCCAGCAGTTGGACAGGGGGCCACTACGAGCAGTACTTC.